The clone carrying this TCR beta chain was seen a few times. Antigen specificity is unknown. Using a J-beta primer mix together with a sample-barcoded 5' primer, a second PCR was run for roughly 6 to 11 cycles. Each cDNA molecule carried a tag from a template-switch adaptor that contained 12 random nucleotides. A single record per CDR3 protein comes from TCRdb applying MiXCR to the 5' RACE reads. The sample holds some 780,000 distinct CDR3 sequences, 56% seen once. With V trimmed by 10 bases and J by 2 bases, 3 bases remained unmatched. The CDR3 sequence is 12 residues long. CDR1 MNHNY and CDR2 SVGAGI come from the germline V gene (reference sequence). These data come from a study of blood T cells in healthy people across ages. In the study overall: Template switching retrieved approximately one barcoded beta molecule for each two T cells.

Study-wide results and caveats: CMV infection status of these donors was not known.

This clonotype was obtained from a man aged 40-50 years in good health. The chain couples TRBV6-6 to TRBJ2-5, with 8 bases aligning to TRBD2. Sequenced input: blood. The CDR3 DNA reads as TGTGCCACCAAGCGGGAGCAAGAGACCCAGTACTTC. Its translation: CATKREQETQYF.